The present TCR beta chain was sequenced within a study of cytomegalovirus exposure and HLA in healthy donors. Primers: 60 Vbeta forward and 13 Jbeta reverse. Libraries were prepared by immunoSEQ multiplex PCR; TCRdb keeps only in-frame clonotypes and omits some of them. The sample lists 150,000 to 200,000 clones, over 75% occurring once. This CDR3 is built from 13 residues. Trimming removed 0 bases at V and 6 bases at J, with 5 bases between. The germline gives CDR1 LGHNA, CDR2 YSLEER. The sequenced sample consisted of PBMCs. The chain is built from TRBV4-3 and TRBJ1-4; D remains unclear. The receptor comes from a man between 18 and 35 years old in good health and CMV-seronegative. CDR3 loop: CASSQEADEKLFF. CDR3 DNA sequence: TGCGCCAGCAGCCAAGAGGCAGATGAAAAACTGTTTTTT.